This T cell receptor beta chain was identified in a study of blood T cells in healthy people across ages. Study-wide points: Total diversity from one million sequenced T cells was likely underestimated.

The CDR3 is made up of 15 amino acids. Germline CDR1 DFQATT, CDR2 SNEGSKA (reference sequence). V was trimmed by 5 bases and J by 1 base, leaving 15 bases between them. PCR was performed a second time for about 6 to 12 cycles using a sample-barcoded 5' primer and a J-beta primer mix. TCRdb processed the 5' RACE reads anew with MiXCR; each CDR3 protein has one entry. This table has over 1,300,000 distinct CDR3 sequences, approximately 59% appearing once. This clonotype has just a few counts. Its matching antigen is unknown. The source is a man between 18 and 29 years old in good health. The chain carries TRBV20-1 and TRBJ2-1; weak D call: TRBD2 (5 bases). Sample: blood. Here the CDR3 DNA reads TGCAGTGCTGTCTCCCCGGGATTATCCTACAATGAGCAGTTCTTC. Translation: CSAVSPGLSYNEQFF.